A single sample is the source of the 23 T cell receptor beta chains below, sequenced in a study of blood T cells in healthy people across ages. Through a sample-barcoded 5' primer and a J-beta primer mix, a second PCR was run for about 6 to 12 cycles. TCRdb re-analysed the 5' RACE reads in MiXCR, keeping a single row per CDR3 protein. The sample lists over 500,000 distinct CDR3 sequences; around 27% were seen once. These same data were also listed under a study on T cells of mothers and their children.

The sequencing sample was made of blood. Source of these receptors: a boy aged 2-9 years in good health.

The V gene is TRBV20-1, the J gene TRBJ1-1; possible D gene TRBD1, 6 bases. The germline gives CDR1 DFQATT, CDR2 SNEGSKA (reference sequence). This CDR3 comprises 14 residues. The V and J ends lost 3 bases and 0 bases respectively, with 11 bases between them. The CDR3 sequence: CSASLGGLNTEAFF. In nucleotides, the CDR3 is TGCAGTGCTAGTTTGGGGGGGCTGAACACTGAAGCTTTCTTT.

The V call is TRBV27, the J call TRBJ1-4; the match to TRBD1 covers 8 bases. J lost 0 bases, V lost 6 bases, and 18 bases had no gene match. This CDR3 comprises 20 residues. Germline assignment: CDR1 MNHEY and CDR2 SMNVEV (reference sequence). The CDR3 reads CASRTRGWLGQGATNEKLFF. The CDR3, as DNA: TGTGCCAGCAGAACTAGAGGCTGGCTAGGACAGGGAGCAACTAATGAAAAACTGTTTTTT. Complete variable domain (other parts from reference TRBV27 and TRBJ1-4): EAQVTQNPRYLITVTGKKLTVTCSQNMNHEYMSWYRQDPGLGLRQIYYSMNVEVTDKGDVPEGYKVSRKEKRNFPLILESPSPNQTSLYFCASRTRGWLGQGATNEKLFFGSGTQLSVL.

In this sample, this clonotype turned up a few times. J is TRBJ2-5 and V is TRBV20-1; D ambiguous. V lost 5 bases to trimming and J lost 5 bases, with 15 bases between them. CDR1 and CDR2 from the germline V gene are DFQATT and SNEGSKA (reference sequence). The CDR3 totals 13 residues. This CDR3 reads CSAPPPTWETQYF. CDR3 coding DNA: TGCAGTGCTCCGCCGCCCACCTGGGAGACCCAGTACTTC.

This clonotype has a single count. A junction end diverges from the germline sequence, so it may reflect a read error. The V call is TRBV5-4, the J call TRBJ1-1, with a tentative D call TRBD1 (5 bases). This CDR3 comprises 12 residues. Per germline, CDR1 SGHNT and CDR2 YYREEE (reference sequence). CDR3 DNA: TGTACCAGCATGTCTGGGGGCACTGAAGCTTTCTTT. Protein sequence: CTSMSGGTEAFF.

The CDR3, as DNA: TGTGCCAGCAGTTCAAAGCAAGGGAATCGGAGGTATAATTCACCCCTCCACTTT. Translating gives CASSSKQGNRRYNSPLHF. The V gene is TRBV28, the J gene TRBJ1-6; D remains unclear. V was clipped by 4 bases and J by 4 bases, with 20 bases between them. Germline V gives CDR1 MDHEN, CDR2 SYDVKM. The CDR3 is made up of 18 amino acids.

J is TRBJ2-5 and V is TRBV20-1, with unresolved D. V lost 4 bases to trimming and J lost 4 bases, with 16 bases between them. Germline V gives CDR1 DFQATT, CDR2 SNEGSKA (reference sequence). The CDR3 totals 14 residues. CDR3 in amino acids: CSATRPQNRETQYF. CDR3 DNA: TGCAGTGCTACACGGCCCCAAAACCGAGAGACCCAGTACTTC.

V and J are TRBV12-3 or TRBV12-4 and TRBJ2-7, with D hard to call. Trimming pared 1 base from V and 4 bases from J, leaving 17 bases between. CDR3 length: 16 amino acids. The CDR3 coding sequence is TGTGCCAGCAGTTTAGGGTCAGTCCTTAATCAATACGAGCAGTACTTC. It specifies CASSLGSVLNQYEQYF.

V gene TRBV18 combines with J gene TRBJ1-1; D unclear. The CDR3 runs 15 residues. CDR1 and CDR2 (germline): KGHSH, LQKENI. V gave up 6 bases and J gave up 5 bases, with 19 bases separating them. The CDR3 nucleotides are TGTGCCAGCTCTAACAATGGGAGGTGGGGAACTGAAGCTTTCTTT. Translated: CASSNNGRWGTEAFF.

The V and J genes are TRBV11-2 and TRBJ2-3; the D is unclear. Germline-derived CDR1 and CDR2 are SGHAT and FQNNGV. The CDR3 is made up of 12 amino acids. Trimming cost V 8 bases and J 1 base, with 7 bases left between them. CDR3 region: CASAHGTDTQYF. CDR3 coding DNA: TGTGCCAGCGCGCACGGCACAGATACGCAGTATTTT.

The rearrangement joins TRBV5-1 to TRBJ2-3; 7 nucleotides agree with TRBD2. CDR1 SGHRS and CDR2 YFSETQ come from the germline V gene. The ends lost 3 bases at V and 2 bases at J; junction bases unmatched: 6. The CDR3 is 15 amino acids. CDR3 DNA sequence: TGCGCCAGCAGCTCTTCCGGGACTAACACAGATACGCAGTATTTT. This codes for CASSSSGTNTDTQYF.

This clonotype was seen more than once but under ten times. V gene TRBV12-3 or TRBV12-4 combines with J gene TRBJ2-3; D unresolved. Trimming removed 3 bases at V and 4 bases at J, with 11 bases between. This CDR3 region has 14 residues. This CDR3 is CASSFRVGSDTQYF. The CDR3 bases are TGTGCCAGCAGTTTCAGAGTGGGGTCAGATACGCAGTATTTT.

The chain has TRBV5-1 and TRBJ2-1; 13 bases fit TRBD2. CDR3 length: 17 amino acids. The ends lost 4 bases at V and 2 bases at J; junction bases unmatched: 6. Germline values: CDR1 SGHRS, CDR2 YFSETQ. The CDR3 DNA reads as TGCGCCAGCAGCCGGACTAGCGGGAGTACAGCCTACAATGAGCAGTTCTTC. Amino acid sequence: CASSRTSGSTAYNEQFF.

As for this clonotype: The junction and the germline gene differ at one end; a read error may be behind it. This sequence joins TRBV4-3 and TRBJ2-1, with 9 bases identical to TRBD1. The CDR3 runs to 16 residues. Germline lookup yields CDR1 LGHNA and CDR2 YSLEER. CDR3 bases: TGCTCCAGCAGCCAAGAAGGGACAGGGAGGGTCAATGAGCAGTTCTTC. Translated, it gives CSSSQEGTGRVNEQFF.

The chain is built from TRBV5-1 and TRBJ1-3; D is possibly TRBD1 (5 bases). V gave up 4 bases and J gave up 4 bases, with 18 bases separating them. CDR1 and CDR2 (germline): SGHRS, YFSETQ. The CDR3 spans 16 residues. The CDR3 here is CASSGAGLTQGNTIYF. CDR3 coding DNA: TGCGCCAGCAGCGGCGCAGGGTTGACTCAGGGAAACACCATATATTTT.

This clonotype was seen only a few times. The rearrangement links TRBV6-1 to TRBJ2-5; TRBD1 aligns across 9 bases. From germline, CDR1 is MNHNS and CDR2 SASEGT. This CDR3 spans 15 amino acids. The trim removed 3 bases at V and 4 bases at J, leaving 6 bases unmatched. The CDR3: CASSEGQGRGETQYF. CDR3 sequence (DNA): TGTGCCAGCAGTGAGGGACAGGGACGGGGAGAGACCCAGTACTTC.

The V gene is TRBV10-3, the J gene TRBJ1-3; D uncertain. The CDR3 runs 14 residues. CDR1 and CDR2 (germline): ENHRY, SYGVKD. Trimming took off 4 bases at V and 1 base at J, with 8 bases between the two ends. This CDR3 reads CAISVGWSGNTIYF. CDR3 sequence (DNA): TGTGCCATCAGTGTTGGCTGGTCTGGAAACACCATATATTTT.

The chain uses TRBV7-9 and TRBJ1-6, with D uncertain. The CDR3 covers 18 residues. V was trimmed by 2 bases and J by 0 bases, leaving 14 bases between them. The germline V gene encodes CDR1 SEHNR and CDR2 FQNEAQ (reference sequence). This chain's CDR3 is CASSLFFGVSSYNSPLHF. In DNA, the CDR3 is TGTGCCAGCAGCTTATTCTTTGGCGTTAGCTCCTATAATTCACCCCTCCACTTT.

Written as DNA, the CDR3 is TGTGCCAGCTCTAGGGCGGGAGTAAGATACAATGAGCAGTTCTTC. It specifies CASSRAGVRYNEQFF. The chain combines TRBV27 with TRBJ2-1, with 7 bases lining up with TRBD2. Per the germline V gene, CDR1 is MNHEY and CDR2 is SMNVEV (reference sequence). The CDR3 sequence is 15 residues long. V shed 8 bases, J shed 4 bases, and the junction held 11 bases outside the gene matches.

The chain carries TRBV5-1 and TRBJ1-2, with TRBD1 matching over 9 bases. In germline, CDR1 is SGHRS, CDR2 YFSETQ. The CDR3 has 13 residues. V shed 2 bases and J 7 bases; nucleotides not matched to a gene: 3. The CDR3 here is CASSLQGAAGYTF. CDR3 DNA: TGCGCCAGCAGCTTACAGGGGGCAGCTGGCTACACCTTC.

The CDR3 region is CSALRGGLAANEQFF. CDR3 in DNA: TGCAGTGCCCTGAGGGGCGGACTAGCGGCAAATGAGCAGTTCTTC. The chain uses TRBV20-1 and TRBJ2-1, with TRBD2 matching over 10 bases. The junction had 12 bases not matched to a gene; V was cut back by 6 bases and J by 7 bases. In germline, CDR1 is DFQATT, CDR2 SNEGSKA (reference sequence). There are 15 residues in the CDR3.

This clonotype was seen more than once but under ten times. The chain couples TRBV7-2 to TRBJ2-3; no definite D call. V dropped 0 bases and J dropped 0 bases, with 13 bases sitting between them. This CDR3 region has 17 residues. Looked up from germline, CDR1 is SGHTA and CDR2 is FQGNSA. The CDR3 DNA sequence: TGTGCCAGCAGCTTAGCCCTCCATGCAACTAGCACAGATACGCAGTATTTT. Translating it yields CASSLALHATSTDTQYF.

This chain uses TRBV6-2 or TRBV6-3 with TRBJ2-5; 7 nucleotides match TRBD1. The CDR3 runs 15 residues. Germline V lookup: CDR1 MNHEY, CDR2 SVGEGT. V lost 6 bases and J lost 5; bases outside the gene matches: 12. The CDR3 protein is CASRSPGQIGETQYF. The CDR3 DNA sequence: TGTGCCAGCAGAAGCCCGGGACAGATCGGGGAGACCCAGTACTTC.

There are a few counts of this clonotype. The chain links TRBV19 to TRBJ1-3; no clear D. Germline V lookup: CDR1 LNHDA, CDR2 SQIVND (reference sequence). The CDR3 has 13 amino acids. Trimming stripped 5 bases from V and 2 bases from J, with 7 bases between. The CDR3 region has the DNA TGTGCCAGTAGTCCCCAGGCTGGAAACACCATATATTTT. This codes for CASSPQAGNTIYF.